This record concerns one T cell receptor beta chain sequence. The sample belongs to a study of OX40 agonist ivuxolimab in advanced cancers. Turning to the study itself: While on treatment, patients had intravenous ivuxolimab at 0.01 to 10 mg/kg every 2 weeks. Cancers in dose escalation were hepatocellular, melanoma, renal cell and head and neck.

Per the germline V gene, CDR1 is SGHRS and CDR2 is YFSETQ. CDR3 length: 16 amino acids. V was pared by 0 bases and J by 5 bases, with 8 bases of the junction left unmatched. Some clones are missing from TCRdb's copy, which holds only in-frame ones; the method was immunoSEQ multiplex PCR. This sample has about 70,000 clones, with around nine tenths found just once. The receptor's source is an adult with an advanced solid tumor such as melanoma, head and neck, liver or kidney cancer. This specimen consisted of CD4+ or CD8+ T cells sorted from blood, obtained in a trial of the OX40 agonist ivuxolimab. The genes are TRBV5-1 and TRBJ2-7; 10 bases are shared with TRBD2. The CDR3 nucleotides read TGCGCCAGCAGCTTGGCCCCTAGCGGGAGCGTGAACGAGCAGTACTTC. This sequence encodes CASSLAPSGSVNEQYF.